This TCR beta chain was recorded in a study of blood T cell repertoires in COVID-19. Individuals drawn from about 26 US areas were about 18 to 95 years old. Cohort placement rested on clinical history that participants reported themselves. The CDR3 has 15 residues. Looked up from germline, CDR1 is SEHNR and CDR2 is FQNEAQ (reference sequence). V dropped 3 bases and J dropped 4; count of bases not matched to a gene: 9. The protocol was immunoSEQ multiplex PCR, while the TCRdb copy is restricted to in-frame clones and leaves out a portion. The sample consists of some 180,000 clones, around 86% of them appearing once.

The chain carries TRBV7-9 and TRBJ2-7; TRBD2 matches at 7 bases. Input material: PBMCs or T cells enriched from blood (not recorded which). The clonotype originates from a woman aged 40 to 50 in a cohort exposed to, infected with or recovered from COVID-19 (not recorded which). The CDR3 here is CASSFKRGIRYEQYF. The CDR3 DNA is TGTGCCAGCAGCTTTAAGCGGGGCATACGGTACGAGCAGTACTTC.